This T cell receptor beta chain was obtained from a study of CD8+ T cells in alopecia areata (dated by TCRdb to 2017 to 2018). Looking at the study overall: In both human patients and the C3H/HeJ mouse model, the study applied high-throughput TCRbeta sequencing to look at T cell clonal expansion in alopecia areata. On the human side, TCRbeta sequencing was run on scalp tissue and on sorted CD4+ and CD8+ peripheral blood T cells from healthy controls and from alopecia areata patients with either patchy or totalis/universalis disease. Scalp clonality was compared across normal scalp (n=4), patchy alopecia areata scalp (n=8), and alopecia totalis/universalis scalp (n=8). The RNA source kit depended on sample type: the PAXgene miRNA kit for fixed scalp, the miRNeasy kit for PBMCs, and the RNeasy kit for mouse skin. immunoSEQ multiplex PCR using 35 Vbeta forward primers and 13 Jbeta reverse primers was used to amplify TCRbeta CDR3 regions. General findings and caveats noted by the study authors: Compared with normal scalp, lesional scalp had higher clonality and more expanded CD8+ clones, particularly in alopecia totalis/universalis, a pattern that suggests antigenic drive. Compared with mice, TCR sequences shared between patients were less clear, possibly partly because of HLA diversity across the patient population. Unlike mouse skin, which is dominated by gammadelta T cells, normal human skin has resident alphabeta T cells that are also sequenced, and this complicates analysis of the scalp TCR repertoire.

A remark on this clone: Its antigen specificity is not known. Per-nucleotide qualities are absent, and no much larger clonotype sits a single base away.

The trim is 3 bases for V and 3 bases for J, with a gap of 11 bases between the germline ends. From the cysteine through the phenylalanine, the CDR3 covers 13 amino acids. Kept here is only the CDR3 DNA, which spans 39 bases and is read in frame from base 1. CDR1 SQVTM and CDR2 ANQGSEA were looked up in the germline V gene. Receptor libraries were prepared by the immunoSEQ multiplex PCR assay. RNA was extracted from all samples and reverse transcribed into cDNA, which served as template for TCR sequencing. First-strand cDNA was synthesized using SuperScript III with a 2:1 mix of oligo-dT and random hexamers. A synthetic immune receptor repertoire was used to gauge amplification bias, and whatever bias remained was removed computationally. Per the source publication's procedure: Raw reads were preprocessed for error removal, and CDR3 was defined according to IMGT conventions as running from the conserved cysteine to phenylalanine. Clonality was calculated as 1 minus Shannon entropy normalized by log2 of the number of productive unique TCRs. CD4 or CD8 identity of scalp clones was inferred by cross-referencing scalp TCRbeta sequences with sorted blood CD4 and CD8 repertoires. TCRdb took over this immuneACCESS table, retaining in-frame rearrangements with V and J assigned. Such tables are incomplete; in checked studies, under half of the missing clones stem from an unresolved V gene, and the remainder is unexplained. The DNA was the basis for D and trimming; V, J and clone size are from that table. This sample is represented by some 120,000 clones; 47% of them were singletons. In total, the top ten clones hold roughly 10% of the sample.

From alopecia areata patients, peripheral blood was collected along with lesional scalp punch biopsies. PBMCs were isolated by density centrifugation and stained for CD3, CD4 and CD8, after which CD4+ and CD8+ T cells were sorted on a FACSAria. The untreated alopecia areata patients were recruited through a multicenter biomarker study. Blood CD8+ T cells from a few biomarker-study patients were further sorted into NKG2D-low and NKG2D-high fractions. The sequence joins TRBV29-1 to TRBJ2-5; no D gene can be assigned with confidence. Sequenced: NKG2D-low CD8+ T cells sorted from blood. The cell subset or site label of this sample denotes: sorted CD8+ NKG2D-low blood T cells. The sequence came from a human donor with alopecia areata. The CDR3 reads CSVDWAPEETQYF. In nucleotides, the sequence is TGCAGCGTTGATTGGGCCCCCGAAGAGACCCAGTACTTC.